This T cell receptor beta chain was observed in a study of T cells in Graves' hyperthyroidism and ophthalmopathy. Germline lookup yields CDR1 DFQATT and CDR2 SNEGSKA (reference sequence). This CDR3 has 17 amino acids. Calling Graves' hyperthyroidism stable meant ophthalmopathy did not progress within 18 months. Diagnoses were established using clinical symptoms, serum thyroxine and TRAb, thyroid ultrasound and orbital computed tomography. The source of the PBMCs was over 8.5 ml of fresh peripheral blood. Of note for this clonotype: What it binds is unknown. A much larger clonotype is one base distant, so this may be a read error.

Broader study findings: Before onset, ophthalmopathy was predicted by the model a median roughly 6.8 months earlier.

RNA transcripts yielded amplified TCR beta CDR3 regions. RT-PCR in the first round (using the HTBI primer set) targeted the TCR CDR3. Each CDR3 protein is one row after TCRdb ran MiXCR on the multiplex PCR reads. The sample shows around 420,000 distinct CDR3 sequences, roughly 14% of them seen only once. The sample was blood. The chain uses TRBV20-1 and TRBJ2-1, with TRBD2 identical over 9 bases. This clonotype was obtained from a young woman with Graves' hyperthyroidism. CDR3 sequence: CSALPLLAGISYNEQSF. CDR3 in DNA: TGCAGTGCTCTCCCCTTACTAGCGGGCATCTCCTACAATGAGCAGTCCTTC.